These 5 T cell receptor beta chains originate from one sample sequenced in a study of Ad26.COV2.S vaccination and SARS-CoV-2 variants. Treatment in this sample: around 19 received Ad26.COV2.S at low or high dose, single or two shots; 5 received placebo; per-sample allocation not given. Following the first vaccine or placebo injection, samples were taken on day 63. Libraries were prepared by immunoSEQ multiplex PCR; TCRdb keeps only in-frame clonotypes and omits some of them. The sample shows some 480,000 clones, approximately 90% of them seen only once. The sample consisted of peripheral blood, taken in a trial of Ad26.COV2.S vaccine versus placebo. Source of these receptors: a person aged 18-65 years who received the Ad26.COV2.S COVID-19 vaccine or a placebo.

This chain uses TRBV7-3 with TRBJ2-7, with D perhaps TRBD2 (7 bases). V lost 5 bases and J 5 bases, leaving 19 bases between the germline ends. The CDR3 consists of 15 residues. From germline, CDR1 is SGHTA and CDR2 FQGTGA. CDR3 sequence: CASSPKGGPADEQYF. The CDR3 DNA reads as TGTGCCAGCAGCCCCAAGGGGGGGCCGGCCGACGAGCAGTACTTC.

The gene calls are TRBV15 and TRBJ1-3; D gene uncertain. The CDR3 is 16 amino acids. V was trimmed by 0 bases and J by 4 bases, leaving 13 bases between them. Germline V gene lookup returns CDR1 LNHNV and CDR2 YYDKDF (reference sequence). Written as DNA, the CDR3 is TGTGCCACCAGCAGAGATGGTATCGGGTCCGGAAACACCATATATTTT. Protein sequence: CATSRDGIGSGNTIYF.

This chain connects TRBV5-8 to TRBJ1-1; tentative D call: TRBD1 (5 bases). The CDR3 extends over 15 amino acids. V lost 0 bases, J lost 5 bases, and 14 bases lay in between. The germline CDR1 and CDR2 sequences are SGHTS and YDEGEE. For the CDR3, the DNA is TGTGCCAGCAGCTTGGTAGCGGGGGGATGGACTGAAGCTTTCTTT. Encoded protein: CASSLVAGGWTEAFF.

This clone was counted only a few times. The chain couples TRBV25-1 to TRBJ2-7; 9 nucleotides line up with TRBD2. Germline loops: CDR1 MGHDK, CDR2 SYGVNS. V was pared by 11 bases and J by 0 bases, with 11 bases of the junction left unmatched. The CDR3 sequence is 15 residues long. CDR3 coding DNA: TGTGCCGCCGCGGGGGGGACTTGGAGCTCCTACGAGCAGTACTTC. This encodes CAAAGGTWSSYEQYF.

This sequence joins TRBV18 and TRBJ2-3; 8 bases line up with TRBD2. This CDR3 spans 19 amino acids. Germline V gene sequence: CDR1 KGHSH, CDR2 LQKENI. V was pared by 4 bases and J by 0 bases, with 15 bases of the junction left unmatched. The CDR3 sequence is CASSLSRTGGITSTDTQYF. CDR3 nucleotides: TGTGCCAGCTCACTTTCAAGAACGGGGGGGATCACCAGCACAGATACGCAGTATTTT.